These 19 T cell receptor beta chains were all obtained from the same sample, sequenced in a study of shared clonotypes between healthy human individuals. The repertoire was sequenced with immunoSEQ multiplex PCR; TCRdb's copy has only in-frame clones and lacks some. This table has roughly 1,500,000 clones, nearly 99% appearing once. Source material: naive CD4+ T cells sorted from blood. The subset was: CD45RA+ positively selected. All receptors derive from a young man in good health.

The chain links TRBV2 to TRBJ1-1; D call uncertain. V was pared by 4 bases and J by 6 bases, with 15 bases between. From germline, CDR1 is SNHLY and CDR2 FYNNEI. The CDR3 length is 14 residues. CDR3 loop: CASSGSSGEAEAFF. The CDR3 DNA reads TGTGCCAGCAGTGGTTCATCTGGGGAGGCTGAAGCTTTCTTT.

The genes are TRBV12-5 and TRBJ2-1; TRBD2 aligns across 10 bases. V lost 6 bases to trimming and J lost 6 bases; unmatched junction nucleotides: 8. The CDR3 extends over 15 amino acids. Germline CDR1 LGHNT, CDR2 FRNRAP. The CDR3 DNA sequence: TGTGCTAGTGGCCCCGGGACTAGCGAGGGCAATGAGCAGTTCTTC. As protein: CASGPGTSEGNEQFF.

The chain uses TRBV28 and TRBJ2-7; D remains ambiguous. The CDR3 extends over 10 amino acids. V lost 8 bases and J 3 bases, leaving 5 bases between the germline ends. Germline assignment: CDR1 MDHEN and CDR2 SYDVKM. The DNA of the CDR3 is TGTGCCAGCGGGTTCTACGAGCAGTACTTC. Its protein is CASGFYEQYF.

The rearrangement links TRBV19 to TRBJ1-5, with 11 bases that match TRBD1. From germline, CDR1 is LNHDA and CDR2 SQIVND (reference sequence). There are 16 residues in the CDR3. V trimming: 5 bases; J trimming: 5 bases; junction bases outside the gene matches: 8. The CDR3 coding sequence is TGTGCCAGTAGTCTCCGGGGACAGGGGGGCGATCAGCCCCAGCATTTT. Encoded protein: CASSLRGQGGDQPQHF.

The chain couples TRBV29-1 to TRBJ1-4; D gene ambiguous. Germline CDR1 is SQVTM and CDR2 is ANQGSEA. There are 14 residues in the CDR3. V was pared by 1 base and J by 2 bases, with 8 bases between. The CDR3 sequence is CSVEGGRTNEKLFF. The CDR3 DNA reads TGCAGCGTTGAAGGTGGTCGGACTAATGAAAAACTGTTTTTT.

In DNA form, the CDR3 reads TGTGCCAGCTCACCACGGCCACTAGCGGGGGCCACAGATACGCAGTATTTT. Protein: CASSPRPLAGATDTQYF. The J gene is TRBJ2-3, the V gene TRBV18, with 11 bases aligning to TRBD2. The CDR3 sequence is 17 residues long. Germline CDR1 is KGHSH and CDR2 is LQKENI. J lost 2 bases, V lost 1 base, and 5 bases had no gene match.

This chain joins TRBV5-1 and TRBJ2-7; the match to TRBD2 covers 11 bases. CDR3 length: 15 residues. The ends lost 4 bases at V and 5 bases at J; junction bases unmatched: 8. Germline CDR1 reads SGHRS; CDR2 reads YFSETQ. CDR3 DNA: TGCGCCAGCAGCATCACTAGCGGGAGCTGGAACGAGCAGTACTTC. Translation: CASSITSGSWNEQYF.

This clone has only one observation. V and J are TRBV6-5 and TRBJ2-4, with D perhaps assigned TRBD1 or TRBD2 (7 bases each). Germline V gene data show CDR1 as MNHEY and CDR2 as SVGAGI. This CDR3 has 16 residues. V was pared by 4 bases and J by 0 bases, with 13 bases between. CDR3 DNA: TGTGCCAGCAGTTCAGGGGGGGGGCTAGCCAAAAACATTCAGTACTTC. It encodes CASSSGGGLAKNIQYF.

The CDR3 region is CAISDQGHFSNQPQHF. The CDR3 DNA is TGTGCCATCAGTGATCAAGGACACTTTAGCAATCAGCCCCAGCATTTT. The chain is built from TRBV10-3 and TRBJ1-5; TRBD1 might be the D (5 bases). Germline V CDR1 and CDR2: ENHRY, SYGVKD. The CDR3 is 16 amino acids. The V end lost 3 bases, the J end lost 0 bases, and 12 bases lay between the germline ends.

V usage is TRBV7-2 and J usage is TRBJ2-1; 9 bases align to TRBD2. V lost 2 bases and J lost 6; bases outside the gene matches: 11. The V gene's germline CDR1 is SGHTA and CDR2 FQGNSA. The CDR3 covers 17 residues. The DNA of the CDR3 is TGTGCCAGCAGCTTACCTGGCGTAGCGGGAGAGGGCAATGAGCAGTTCTTC. Its translation is CASSLPGVAGEGNEQFF.

V and J are TRBV5-1 and TRBJ2-5; D gene uncertain. The CDR3 is made up of 13 amino acids. Trimming took 5 bases from V and 1 from J, leaving 9 bases between them. Germline CDR1 reads SGHRS; CDR2 reads YFSETQ. The CDR3, as DNA: TGCGCCAGCAGAGGGCAGCCCCAAGAGACCCAGTACTTC. This translates into CASRGQPQETQYF.

The chain carries TRBV19 and TRBJ2-3, with no clear D. V was cut by 5 bases and J by 7 bases, with 19 bases left in between. Germline-derived CDR1 and CDR2 are LNHDA and SQIVND (reference sequence). The CDR3 runs 15 residues. The CDR3 nucleotides are TGTGCCAGTAGTTTGGCTAGTTTTCACGGAAATACGCAGTATTTT. Residues: CASSLASFHGNTQYF. Combining the CDR3 with reference TRBV19 and TRBJ2-3 gives the whole variable domain DGGITQSPKYLFRKEGQNVTLSCEQNLNHDAMYWYRQDPGQGLRLIYYSQIVNDFQKGDIAEGYSVSREKKESFPLTVTSAQKNPTAFYLCASSLASFHGNTQYFGPGTRLTVL.

V is TRBV7-9 and J is TRBJ2-2; no clear D gene. CDR1 and CDR2 (germline): SEHNR, FQNEAQ (reference sequence). V gave up 4 bases and J gave up 4 bases, with 7 bases separating them. CDR3 length: 13 residues. The CDR3 sequence is CASSSQATGELFF. The CDR3 nucleotides read TGTGCCAGCAGCTCGCAGGCCACCGGGGAGCTGTTTTTT.

This clone appeared a single time. The chain recombines TRBV5-1 with TRBJ2-7; 9 bases are a match to TRBD1. Germline V gives CDR1 SGHRS, CDR2 YFSETQ. The CDR3 is 14 residues long. The V gene end was trimmed by 7 bases and the J gene end by 7 bases; junction bases not matched to a gene: 12. CDR3 residues: CASGEAGQGEEQYF. CDR3 nucleotides: TGCGCCAGCGGAGAAGCGGGACAGGGCGAGGAGCAGTACTTC.

This chain links TRBV11-2 with TRBJ1-1, with D perhaps TRBD1 (6 bases). V shed 4 bases and J shed 0 bases, with 12 bases lying between them. CDR1 is SGHAT, CDR2 FQNNGV, per germline. This CDR3 contains 15 residues. CDR3 region: CASSYVGGLNTEAFF. Here the CDR3 DNA reads TGTGCCAGCAGCTACGTTGGGGGCCTGAACACTGAAGCTTTCTTT.

The rearrangement uses TRBV28 and TRBJ2-7; the match to TRBD1 covers 9 bases. The CDR3 totals 15 residues. Germline CDR1 reads MDHEN; CDR2 reads SYDVKM. Trimming at V came to 3 bases and at J to 5 bases, leaving 8 bases not matched to a gene. In DNA, the CDR3 is TGTGCCAGCAGTTTTCGGGACAGGGTTCTCCACGAGCAGTACTTC. Translation gives CASSFRDRVLHEQYF.

The chain employs TRBV9 and TRBJ1-2, with a weak D call TRBD1 (5 bases). Germline lookup yields CDR1 SGDLS and CDR2 YYNGEE. This CDR3 is built from 15 residues. V was shortened by 6 bases and J by 0 bases, with 15 bases between the two germline ends. CDR3 DNA: TGTGCCAGCACCCGACAGCCATCCTCTAACTATGGCTACACCTTC. Translation gives CASTRQPSSNYGYTF.

The chain uses TRBV9 and TRBJ2-5; 12 nucleotides match TRBD2. V was clipped by 3 bases and J by 2 bases; unmatched bases: 5. Germline CDR1 is SGDLS and CDR2 is YYNGEE. The CDR3 covers 16 residues. The DNA for the CDR3 is TGTGCCAGCAGCGCGACCGGGACTAGCGGGCAAGAGACCCAGTACTTC. As protein: CASSATGTSGQETQYF. Full variable domain (rest looked up from reference TRBV9 and TRBJ2-5): DSGVTQTPKHLITATGQRVTLRCSPRSGDLSVYWYQQSLDQGLQFLIQYYNGEERAKGNILERFSAQQFPDLHSELNLSSLELGDSALYFCASSATGTSGQETQYFGPGTRLLVL.

The rearrangement links TRBV19 to TRBJ2-7, with D possibly TRBD1 on 6 matching bases. This CDR3 comprises 13 residues. V lost 5 bases and J lost 4, with 12 bases in between. Germline-derived CDR1 and CDR2 are LNHDA and SQIVND (reference sequence). CDR3 sequence reads: CASSPSDRYEQYF. The CDR3, as DNA: TGTGCCAGTAGTCCCTCGGACAGATACGAGCAGTACTTC.